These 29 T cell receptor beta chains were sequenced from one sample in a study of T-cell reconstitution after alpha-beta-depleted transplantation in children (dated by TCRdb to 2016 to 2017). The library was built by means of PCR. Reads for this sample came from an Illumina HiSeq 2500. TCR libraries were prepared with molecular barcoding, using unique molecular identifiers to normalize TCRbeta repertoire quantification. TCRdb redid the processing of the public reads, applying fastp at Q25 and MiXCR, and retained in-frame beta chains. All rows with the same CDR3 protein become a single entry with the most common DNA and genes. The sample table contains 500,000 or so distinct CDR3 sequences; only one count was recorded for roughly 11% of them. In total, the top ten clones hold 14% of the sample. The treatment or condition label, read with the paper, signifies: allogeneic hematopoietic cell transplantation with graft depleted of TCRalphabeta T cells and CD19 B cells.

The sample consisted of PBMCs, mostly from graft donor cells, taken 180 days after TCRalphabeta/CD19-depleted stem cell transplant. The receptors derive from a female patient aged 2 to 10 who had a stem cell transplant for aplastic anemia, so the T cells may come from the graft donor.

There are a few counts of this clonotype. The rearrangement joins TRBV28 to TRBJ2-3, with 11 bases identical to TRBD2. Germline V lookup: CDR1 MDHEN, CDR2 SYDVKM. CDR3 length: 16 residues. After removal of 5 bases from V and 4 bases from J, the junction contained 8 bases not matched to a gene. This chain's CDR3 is CASSERLAGLADTQYF. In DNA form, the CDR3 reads TGTGCCAGCAGTGAAAGACTAGCGGGATTAGCAGATACGCAGTATTTT.

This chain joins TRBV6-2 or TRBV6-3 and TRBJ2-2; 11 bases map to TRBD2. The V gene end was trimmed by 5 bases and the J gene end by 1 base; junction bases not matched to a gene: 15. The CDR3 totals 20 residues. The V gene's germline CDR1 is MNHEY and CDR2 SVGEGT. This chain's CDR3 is CASSQTGTSGIVWNTGELFF. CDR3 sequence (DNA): TGTGCCAGCAGTCAGACCGGGACTAGCGGTATAGTCTGGAACACCGGGGAGCTGTTTTTT.

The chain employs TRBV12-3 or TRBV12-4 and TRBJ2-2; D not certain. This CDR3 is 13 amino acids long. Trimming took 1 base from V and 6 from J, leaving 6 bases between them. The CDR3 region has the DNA TGTGCCAGCAGTTTAGGACGGCCCGGGGAGCTGTTTTTT. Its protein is CASSLGRPGELFF.

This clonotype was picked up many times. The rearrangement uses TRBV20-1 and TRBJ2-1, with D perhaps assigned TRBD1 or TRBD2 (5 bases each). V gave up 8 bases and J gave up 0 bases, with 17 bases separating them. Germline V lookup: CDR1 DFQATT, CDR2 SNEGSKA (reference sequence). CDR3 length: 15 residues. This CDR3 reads CSPRLGVVSYNEQFF. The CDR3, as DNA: TGCAGTCCAAGACTGGGGGTGGTCTCCTACAATGAGCAGTTCTTC.

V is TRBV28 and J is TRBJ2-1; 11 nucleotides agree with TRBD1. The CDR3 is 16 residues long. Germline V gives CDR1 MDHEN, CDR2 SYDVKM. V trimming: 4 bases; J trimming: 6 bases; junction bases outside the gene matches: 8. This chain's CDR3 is CASSSSGTGGFNEQFF. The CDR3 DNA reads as TGTGCCAGCAGTTCCTCCGGGACAGGGGGTTTCAATGAGCAGTTCTTC.

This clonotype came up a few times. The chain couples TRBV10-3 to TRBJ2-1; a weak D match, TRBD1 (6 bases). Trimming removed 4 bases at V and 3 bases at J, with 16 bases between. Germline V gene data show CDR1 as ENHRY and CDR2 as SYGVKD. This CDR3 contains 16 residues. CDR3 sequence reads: CAISGFRDTGYNEQFF. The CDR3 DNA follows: TGTGCCATCAGTGGCTTCCGGGACACAGGCTACAATGAGCAGTTCTTC.

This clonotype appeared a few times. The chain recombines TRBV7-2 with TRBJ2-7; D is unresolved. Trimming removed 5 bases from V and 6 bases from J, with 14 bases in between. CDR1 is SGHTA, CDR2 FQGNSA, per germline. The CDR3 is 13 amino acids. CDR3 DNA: TGTGCCAGCAGCACAACCCCGGCGTTCGAGCAGTACGTC. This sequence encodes CASSTTPAFEQYV.

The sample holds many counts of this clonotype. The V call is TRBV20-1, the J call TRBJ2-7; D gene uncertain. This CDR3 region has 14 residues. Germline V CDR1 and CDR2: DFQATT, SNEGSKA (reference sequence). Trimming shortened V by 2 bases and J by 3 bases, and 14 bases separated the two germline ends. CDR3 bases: TGCAGTGCTAGATTTGGTTGCGCAGACTACGAGCAGTACGTC. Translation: CSARFGCADYEQYV.

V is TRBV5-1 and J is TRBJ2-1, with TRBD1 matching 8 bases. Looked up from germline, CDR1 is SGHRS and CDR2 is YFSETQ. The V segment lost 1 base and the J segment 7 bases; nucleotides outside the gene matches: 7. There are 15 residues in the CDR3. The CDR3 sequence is CASSLRTGSGNEQFF. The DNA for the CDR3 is TGCGCCAGCAGCTTGCGGACAGGGTCTGGTAATGAGCAGTTCTTC.

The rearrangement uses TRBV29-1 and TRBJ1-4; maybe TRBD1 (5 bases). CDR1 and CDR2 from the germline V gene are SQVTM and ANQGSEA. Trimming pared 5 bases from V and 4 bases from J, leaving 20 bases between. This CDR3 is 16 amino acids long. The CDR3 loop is CSVRRGAPVDNEKLFF. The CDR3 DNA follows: TGCAGCGTTCGGAGAGGGGCCCCCGTGGATAATGAAAAACTGTTTTTT. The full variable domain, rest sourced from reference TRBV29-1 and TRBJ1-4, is SAVISQKPSRDICQRGTSLTIQCQVDSQVTMMFWYRQQPGQSLTLIATANQGSEATYESGFVIDKFPISRPNLTFSTLTVSNMSPEDSSIYLCSVRRGAPVDNEKLFFGSGTQLSVL.

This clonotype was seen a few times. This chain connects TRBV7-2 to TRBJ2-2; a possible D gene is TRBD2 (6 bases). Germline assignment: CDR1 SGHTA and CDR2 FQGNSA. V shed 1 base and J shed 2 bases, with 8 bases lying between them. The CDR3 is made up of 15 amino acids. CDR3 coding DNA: TGTGCCAGCAGCTTAGTTAGCGGTAACACCGGGGAGCTGTTTTTT. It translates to CASSLVSGNTGELFF.

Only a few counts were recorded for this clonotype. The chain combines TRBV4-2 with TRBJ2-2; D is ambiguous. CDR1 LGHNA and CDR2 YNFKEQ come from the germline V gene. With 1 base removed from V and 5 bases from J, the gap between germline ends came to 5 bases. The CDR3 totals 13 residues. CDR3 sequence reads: CASSQAATGELFF. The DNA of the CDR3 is TGTGCCAGCAGCCAAGCAGCTACCGGGGAGCTGTTTTTT.

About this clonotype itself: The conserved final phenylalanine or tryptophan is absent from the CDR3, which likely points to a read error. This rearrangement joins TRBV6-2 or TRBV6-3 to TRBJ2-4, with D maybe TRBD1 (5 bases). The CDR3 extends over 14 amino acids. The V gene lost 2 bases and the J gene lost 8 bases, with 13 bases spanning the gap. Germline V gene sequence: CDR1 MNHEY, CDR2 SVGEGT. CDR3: CASSYPDLGHIQYL. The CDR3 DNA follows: TGTGCCAGCAGTTACCCCGATCTGGGGCACATTCAGTACTTG.

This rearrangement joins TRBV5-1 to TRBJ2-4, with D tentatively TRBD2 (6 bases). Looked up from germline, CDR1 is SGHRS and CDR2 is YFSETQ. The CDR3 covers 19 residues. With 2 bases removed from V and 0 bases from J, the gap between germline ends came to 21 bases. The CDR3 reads CASSFVSASAVAAKNIQYF. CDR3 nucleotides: TGCGCCAGCAGCTTCGTCTCGGCTAGCGCTGTGGCAGCCAAAAACATTCAGTACTTC.

The CDR3 sequence is CASSPITGNNSPLHF. DNA of the CDR3: TGTGCCAGCTCACCAATCACAGGGAATAATTCACCCCTCCACTTT. V and J are TRBV18 and TRBJ1-6; TRBD1 is a possible D gene (6 bases). Germline V CDR1 and CDR2: KGHSH, LQKENI. The CDR3 totals 15 residues. The ends were cut back, 2 bases at V and 5 bases at J, with 10 bases in the middle.

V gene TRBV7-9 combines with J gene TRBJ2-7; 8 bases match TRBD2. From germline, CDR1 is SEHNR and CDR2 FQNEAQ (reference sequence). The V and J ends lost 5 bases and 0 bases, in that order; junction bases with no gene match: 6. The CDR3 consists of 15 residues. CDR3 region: CASSPTSGSSYEQYV. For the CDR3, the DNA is TGTGCCAGCAGCCCCACTAGCGGCAGCTCCTACGAGCAGTACGTC.

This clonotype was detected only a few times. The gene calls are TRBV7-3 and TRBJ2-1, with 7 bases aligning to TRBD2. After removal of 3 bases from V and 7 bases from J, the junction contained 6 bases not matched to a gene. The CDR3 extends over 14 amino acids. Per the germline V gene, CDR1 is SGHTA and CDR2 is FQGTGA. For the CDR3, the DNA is TGTGCCAGCAGCTTCCGCGGGAGTCCGAATGAGCAGTTCTTC. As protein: CASSFRGSPNEQFF.

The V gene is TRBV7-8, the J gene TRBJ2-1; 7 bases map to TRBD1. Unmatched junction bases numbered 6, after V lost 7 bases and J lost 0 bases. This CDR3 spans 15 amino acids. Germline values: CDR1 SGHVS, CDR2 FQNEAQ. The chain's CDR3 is CASTKQGSSYNEQFF. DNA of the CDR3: TGTGCCAGCACCAAACAGGGGTCCTCCTACAATGAGCAGTTCTTC.

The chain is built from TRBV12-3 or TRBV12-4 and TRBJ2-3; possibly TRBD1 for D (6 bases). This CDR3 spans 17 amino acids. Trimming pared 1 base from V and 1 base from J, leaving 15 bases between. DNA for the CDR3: TGTGCCAGCAGTTTAGAGGGCAGCCCAGGGGGCACAGATACGCAGTATTTT. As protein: CASSLEGSPGGTDTQYF.

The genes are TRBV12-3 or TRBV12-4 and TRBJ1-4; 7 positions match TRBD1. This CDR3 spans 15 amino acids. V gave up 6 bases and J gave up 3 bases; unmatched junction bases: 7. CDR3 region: CASSGTGTANEKLFF. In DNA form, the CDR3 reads TGTGCCAGCAGCGGTACCGGGACAGCTAATGAAAAACTGTTTTTT.

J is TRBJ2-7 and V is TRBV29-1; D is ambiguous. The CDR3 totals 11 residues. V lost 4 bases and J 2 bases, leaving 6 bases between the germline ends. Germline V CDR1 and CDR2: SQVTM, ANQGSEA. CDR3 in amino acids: CSVGQPYEQYF. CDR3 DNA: TGCAGCGTTGGGCAGCCCTACGAGCAGTACTTC.

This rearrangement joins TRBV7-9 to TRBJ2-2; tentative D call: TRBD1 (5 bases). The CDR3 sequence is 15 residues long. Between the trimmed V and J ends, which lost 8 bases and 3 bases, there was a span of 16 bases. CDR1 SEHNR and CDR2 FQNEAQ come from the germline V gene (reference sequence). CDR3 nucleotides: TGTGCCAGCCCAGGGCGGAGTTCGGACACCGGGGAGCTGTTTTTT. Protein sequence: CASPGRSSDTGELFF.

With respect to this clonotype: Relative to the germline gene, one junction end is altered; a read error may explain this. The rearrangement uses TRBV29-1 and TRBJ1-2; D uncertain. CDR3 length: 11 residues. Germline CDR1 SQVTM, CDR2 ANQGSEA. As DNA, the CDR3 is TGCAGAGTTGCGTCGGGGATGGGCTACACCTTC. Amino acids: CRVASGMGYTF.

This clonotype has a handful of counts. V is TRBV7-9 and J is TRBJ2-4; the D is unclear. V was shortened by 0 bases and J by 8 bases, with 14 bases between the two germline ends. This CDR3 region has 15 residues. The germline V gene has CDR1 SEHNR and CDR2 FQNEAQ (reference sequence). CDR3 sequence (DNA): TGTGCCAGCAGCTTAGCGGGAAGGACCGCGGACATTCAGTACTTC. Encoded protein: CASSLAGRTADIQYF.

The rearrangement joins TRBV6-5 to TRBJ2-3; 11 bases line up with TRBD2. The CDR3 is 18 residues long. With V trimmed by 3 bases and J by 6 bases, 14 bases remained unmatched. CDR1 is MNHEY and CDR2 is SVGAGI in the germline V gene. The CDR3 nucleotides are TGTGCCAGCAGTTATCATTCCGGGACTAGCGGAGTCAGGGATACGCAGTATTTT. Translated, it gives CASSYHSGTSGVRDTQYF.

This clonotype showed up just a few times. As DNA, the CDR3 is TGTGCCAGTCACCCACGGGGGTACCAAGAGACCCAGTACTTC. This sequence encodes CASHPRGYQETQYF. The chain recombines TRBV6-1 with TRBJ2-5; D perhaps matches TRBD2 (6 bases). Germline values: CDR1 MNHNS, CDR2 SASEGT. Trimming removed 9 bases at V and 0 bases at J, with 14 bases between. This CDR3 spans 14 amino acids.

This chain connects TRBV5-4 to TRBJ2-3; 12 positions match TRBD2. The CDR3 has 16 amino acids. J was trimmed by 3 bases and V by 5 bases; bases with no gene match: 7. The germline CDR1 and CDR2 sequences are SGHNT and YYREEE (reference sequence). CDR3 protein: CASRVGGLAGTDTQYF. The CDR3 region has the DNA TGTGCCAGCAGAGTGGGAGGACTAGCGGGAACAGATACGCAGTATTTT. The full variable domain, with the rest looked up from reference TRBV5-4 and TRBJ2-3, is ETGVTQSPTHLIKTRGQQVTLRCSSQSGHNTVSWYQQALGQGPQFIFQYYREEENGRGNFPPRFSGLQFPNYSSELNVNALELDDSALYLCASRVGGLAGTDTQYFGPGTRLTVL.

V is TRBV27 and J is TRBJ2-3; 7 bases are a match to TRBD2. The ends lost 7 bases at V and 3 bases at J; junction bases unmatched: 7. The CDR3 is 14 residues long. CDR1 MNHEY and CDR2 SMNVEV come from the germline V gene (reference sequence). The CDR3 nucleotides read TGTGCCAGCAACTCGCTTAGCGGGACAGATACGCAGTATTTT. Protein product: CASNSLSGTDTQYF.

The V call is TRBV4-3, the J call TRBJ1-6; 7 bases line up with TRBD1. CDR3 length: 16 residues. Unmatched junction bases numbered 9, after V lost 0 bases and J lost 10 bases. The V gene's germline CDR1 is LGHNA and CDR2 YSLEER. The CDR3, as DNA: TGCGCCAGCAGCCAAGATCACACAGGGGTTTGGTCACCCCTCCACTTT. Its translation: CASSQDHTGVWSPLHF.